This TCR beta chain was identified during a study of blood T cell repertoires in COVID-19. Across the study: Acute and convalescent COVID-19 samples came from the United States, Italy and Spain. PBMCs, B-cell-depleted T cells, or T cells were the source of the cDNA or gDNA that made up the material.

This clone was recorded once. The CDR3 runs 15 residues. From germline, CDR1 is SGHRS and CDR2 YFSETQ. V shed 3 bases and J 8 bases; nucleotides not matched to a gene: 11. Profiled with immunoSEQ multiplex PCR; TCRdb holds only in-frame clones, not every one. The sample records some 220,000 clones, 80% being singletons. The V call is TRBV5-1, the J call TRBJ2-1; 7 nucleotides agree with TRBD1. The source is a woman aged 70 to 79 with acute or convalescent COVID-19. The sample consisted of peripheral blood. The CDR3 sequence: CASSSSGQRYDEQFF. The CDR3 DNA follows: TGCGCCAGCAGCTCGTCGGGACAGCGGTACGATGAGCAGTTCTTC.